This T cell receptor beta chain was profiled in a study of blood T cell repertoires in COVID-19. Some clones are missing from TCRdb's copy, which holds only in-frame ones; the method was immunoSEQ multiplex PCR. The sample holds about 140,000 clones, roughly 90% seen once. Germline CDR1 is MNHEY and CDR2 is SVGAGI. Trimming took off 5 bases at V and 1 base at J, with 11 bases between the two ends. This CDR3 region has 14 residues. Sequencing was carried out using peripheral blood. The chain uses TRBV6-5 and TRBJ1-2; D is undetermined. This TCR came from a man in his 70s with acute or convalescent COVID-19. DNA of the CDR3: TGTGCCAGCAGTCTAACCGAGGGTAACTATGGCTACACCTTC. Translating it yields CASSLTEGNYGYTF.